The next 15 T cell receptor beta chains were all read from a single sample in a study of CD8+ T cells in alopecia areata. Documented treatment: oral pan-JAK inhibitor, 5-10 mg twice daily. Reverse transcription of extracted RNA yielded cDNA, which provided the sequencing template. Using immunoSEQ multiplex PCR, the repertoire was profiled, and TCRdb retains in-frame clones only, with some absent. The sample contains roughly 120,000 clones, less than 75% of which appear only once. Sequences were derived from CD8+ T cells sorted from blood, sampled at week 4, from a patient treated with tofacitinib. The origin of the receptors is a human donor with alopecia areata.

The chain has TRBV29-1 and TRBJ2-7; TRBD2 matches at 11 bases. This CDR3 is 14 amino acids long. Germline CDR1 is SQVTM and CDR2 is ANQGSEA. V lost 1 base, J lost 2 bases, and 1 base stayed unmatched. In DNA, the CDR3 is TGCAGCGTTGAAGGACTAGCGGGGCCCTACGAGCAGTACTTC. It translates to CSVEGLAGPYEQYF.

The genes are TRBV25-1 and TRBJ1-1; 8 positions match TRBD1. The trim removed 4 bases at V and 4 bases at J, leaving 2 bases unmatched. The CDR3 length is 13 residues. The germline V gene has CDR1 MGHDK and CDR2 SYGVNS. CDR3 bases: TGTGCCAGCAGTGGGCAGGGGGCCACTGAAGCTTTCTTT. This translates into CASSGQGATEAFF.

A few counts support this clone. The chain links TRBV7-9 to TRBJ1-1; no clear D gene. Germline CDR1 and CDR2: SEHNR and FQNEAQ (reference sequence). CDR3 length equals 11 residues. Between the trimmed V and J ends, which lost 8 bases and 0 bases, there was a span of 4 bases. For the CDR3, the DNA is TGTGCCAGCGGAGTGAACACTGAAGCTTTCTTT. It translates to CASGVNTEAFF.

In its sample, this clone was seen a few times. This chain uses TRBV15 with TRBJ2-6; D possibly corresponds to TRBD1 (6 bases). CDR3 length: 17 residues. Germline V lookup: CDR1 LNHNV, CDR2 YYDKDF (reference sequence). V was clipped by 0 bases and J by 2 bases, with 11 bases between them. CDR3 DNA sequence: TGTGCCACCAGCAGAGACACACAGGGAGCTGGGGCCAACGTCCTGACTTTC. This encodes CATSRDTQGAGANVLTF.

The chain links TRBV2 to TRBJ2-1; the D gene could be TRBD1 or TRBD2 (5 bases each). Germline CDR1 and CDR2: SNHLY and FYNNEI. Between the trimmed V and J ends, which lost 5 bases and 4 bases, there was a span of 12 bases. The CDR3 runs to 14 residues. The CDR3: CASSSRGLYNEQFF. The CDR3, as DNA: TGTGCCAGCAGTTCACGGGGCTTGTACAATGAGCAGTTCTTC.

The chain uses TRBV15 and TRBJ2-5; possible D gene TRBD1, 6 bases. Germline CDR1 LNHNV, CDR2 YYDKDF (reference sequence). The length of the CDR3 is 13 residues. The V gene lost 3 bases and the J gene lost 3 bases, with 8 bases spanning the gap. The CDR3 DNA reads as TGTGCCACCAGCAGGGACAGCAAAGAGACCCAGTACTTC. It is translated as CATSRDSKETQYF. Combining the CDR3 with reference TRBV15 and TRBJ2-5 gives the whole variable domain DAMVIQNPRYQVTQFGKPVTLSCSQTLNHNVMYWYQQKSSQAPKLLFHYYDKDFNNEADTPDNFQSRRPNTSFCFLDIRSPGLGDTAMYLCATSRDSKETQYFGPGTRLLVL.

This clone was counted only a few times. The V and J genes are TRBV4-1 and TRBJ1-5; 7 positions match TRBD1. Losses at the gene ends were 3 bases for V and 3 bases for J; bases not matched to a gene: 2. The CDR3 runs 14 residues. CDR1 is MGHRA, CDR2 YSYEKL, per germline. CDR3 sequence reads: CASSQTGINQPQHF. CDR3 in DNA: TGCGCCAGCAGCCAGACAGGGATCAATCAGCCCCAGCATTTT.

This clone was picked up a small number of times. The chain joins TRBV27 to TRBJ2-5, with D unresolved. The length of the CDR3 is 13 residues. V was cut by 5 bases and J by 1 base, with 8 bases left in between. Germline values: CDR1 MNHEY, CDR2 SMNVEV (reference sequence). The CDR3 DNA is TGTGCCAGCAGTACCCCGTCCCAAGAGACCCAGTACTTC. It translates to CASSTPSQETQYF.

This chain connects TRBV28 to TRBJ1-2, with D maybe TRBD1 (6 bases). From germline, CDR1 is MDHEN and CDR2 SYDVKM. This CDR3 contains 13 residues. Trimming pared 3 bases from V and 3 bases from J, leaving 8 bases between. The CDR3 DNA reads TGTGCCAGCAGTTTGGCAGGGGACTATGGCTACACCTTC. It yields the protein CASSLAGDYGYTF.

V is TRBV7-9 and J is TRBJ1-1; no definite D call. Looked up from germline, CDR1 is SEHNR and CDR2 is FQNEAQ (reference sequence). Between the trimmed V and J ends, which lost 3 bases and 8 bases, there was a span of 4 bases. The CDR3 extends over 10 amino acids. CDR3 sequence: CASSFAEAFF. The DNA of the CDR3 is TGTGCCAGCAGCTTTGCCGAAGCTTTCTTT.

V is TRBV30 and J is TRBJ2-3, with 10 bases matching TRBD2. Germline lookup yields CDR1 GTSNPN and CDR2 SVGIG (reference sequence). This CDR3 is built from 15 residues. V was clipped by 0 bases and J by 4 bases; unmatched bases: 4. Here the CDR3 DNA reads TGTGCCTGGAGTGTTGGAACTAGCGGGGCAGATACGCAGTATTTT. Its protein is CAWSVGTSGADTQYF.

The sample holds one count of this clone. CDR3 region: CASSEVRGGTDTQYF. The CDR3 DNA reads TGTGCCAGCAGTGAGGTGCGGGGGGGCACAGATACGCAGTATTTT. The chain employs TRBV2 and TRBJ2-3; 8 bases are shared with TRBD2. The junction had 3 bases not matched to a gene; V was cut back by 3 bases and J by 1 base. The length of the CDR3 is 15 residues. CDR1 is SNHLY, CDR2 FYNNEI, per germline. Combining the CDR3 with reference TRBV2 and TRBJ2-3 gives the whole variable domain EPEVTQTPSHQVTQMGQEVILRCVPISNHLYFYWYRQILGQKVEFLVSFYNNEISEKSEIFDDQFSVERPDGSNFTLKIRSTKLEDSAMYFCASSEVRGGTDTQYFGPGTRLTVL.

The table lists this clone with a count of one. V and J are TRBV7-9 and TRBJ1-2; 8 bases align to TRBD1. J lost 7 bases, V lost 4 bases, and 2 bases had no gene match. Germline CDR1 SEHNR, CDR2 FQNEAQ (reference sequence). The CDR3 has 12 residues. The CDR3 sequence is CASSSGQGGYTF. DNA of the CDR3: TGTGCCAGCAGCTCCGGACAGGGTGGCTACACCTTC.

The chain uses TRBV4-3 and TRBJ2-7, with TRBD1 identical over 9 bases. Germline CDR1 reads LGHNA; CDR2 reads YSLEER. The CDR3 runs to 16 residues. J lost 7 bases, V lost 3 bases, and 13 bases had no gene match. The chain's CDR3 is CASSHLPGQGLAEQYF. The CDR3 nucleotides read TGCGCCAGCAGCCATCTGCCGGGACAGGGTTTGGCGGAGCAGTACTTC.

V is TRBV29-1 and J is TRBJ1-5, with TRBD1 identical over 8 bases. The CDR3 sequence is 16 residues long. Germline assignment: CDR1 SQVTM and CDR2 ANQGSEA. After removal of 4 bases from V and 0 bases from J, the junction contained 8 bases not matched to a gene. CDR3 DNA: TGCAGCGTTGCTACTTCCGGGACAGGTAGCAATCAGCCCCAGCATTTT. Its protein product is CSVATSGTGSNQPQHF.